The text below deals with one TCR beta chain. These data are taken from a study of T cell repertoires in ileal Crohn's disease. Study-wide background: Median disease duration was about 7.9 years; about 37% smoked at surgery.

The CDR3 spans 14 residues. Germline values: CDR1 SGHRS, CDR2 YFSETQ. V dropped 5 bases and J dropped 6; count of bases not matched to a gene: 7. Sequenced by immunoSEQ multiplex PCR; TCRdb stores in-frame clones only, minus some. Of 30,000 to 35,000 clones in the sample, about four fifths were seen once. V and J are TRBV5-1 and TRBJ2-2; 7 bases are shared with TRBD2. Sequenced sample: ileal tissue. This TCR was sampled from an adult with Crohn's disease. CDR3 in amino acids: CASSTGGIAGELFF. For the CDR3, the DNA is TGCGCCAGCAGTACGGGGGGAATTGCCGGGGAGCTGTTTTTT.